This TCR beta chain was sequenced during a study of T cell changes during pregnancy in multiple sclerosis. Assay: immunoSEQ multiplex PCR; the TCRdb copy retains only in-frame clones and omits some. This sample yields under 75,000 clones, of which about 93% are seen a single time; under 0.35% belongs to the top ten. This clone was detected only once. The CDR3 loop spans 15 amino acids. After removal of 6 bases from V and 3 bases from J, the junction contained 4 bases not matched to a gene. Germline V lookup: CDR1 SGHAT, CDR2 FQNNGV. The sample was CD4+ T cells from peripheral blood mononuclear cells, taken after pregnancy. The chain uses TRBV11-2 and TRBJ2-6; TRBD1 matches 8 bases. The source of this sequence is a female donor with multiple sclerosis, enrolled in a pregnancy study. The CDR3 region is CASSFRGLGANVLTF. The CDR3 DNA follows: TGTGCCAGCAGTTTCAGGGGGCTTGGGGCCAACGTCCTGACTTTC. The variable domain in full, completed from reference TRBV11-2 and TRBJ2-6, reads EAGVAQSPRYKIIEKRQSVAFWCNPISGHATLYWYQQILGQGPKLLIQFQNNGVVDDSQLPKDRFSAERLKGVDSTLKIQPAKLEDSAVYLCASSFRGLGANVLTFGAGSRLTVL.